Below, 30 T cell receptor beta chains from the same sample are listed, as sequenced in a study of T cell responses to AZD1222 COVID-19 vaccine. Produced via immunoSEQ multiplex PCR; TCRdb's table is partial and in-frame only. The sample contains 45,000 to 55,000 clones, 80% to 90% of which appear only once. The sequencing used peripheral blood, collected on day 0 of AZD1222 vaccination. These receptors were obtained from an adult in good health.

In this sample, this clone turned up once. The chain is built from TRBV7-9 and TRBJ2-1; D tentatively fits TRBD1 or TRBD2 (6 bases each). With 7 bases removed from V and 0 bases from J, the gap between germline ends came to 13 bases. This CDR3 comprises 15 residues. Per germline, CDR1 SEHNR and CDR2 FQNEAQ (reference sequence). As DNA, the CDR3 is TGTGCCAGCAACCACGGGGGCTCCTCCTACAATGAGCAGTTCTTC. The encoded protein is CASNHGGSSYNEQFF.

The V gene is TRBV7-9, the J gene TRBJ2-1; 7 nucleotides agree with TRBD1. The CDR3 spans 15 residues. V lost 1 base to trimming and J lost 3 bases; unmatched junction nucleotides: 3. Germline values: CDR1 SEHNR, CDR2 FQNEAQ (reference sequence). CDR3 nucleotides: TGTGCCAGCAGCTTAGTGGGGGACAGCTACAATGAGCAGTTCTTC. Its translation: CASSLVGDSYNEQFF.

The V gene is TRBV5-5, the J gene TRBJ1-2; D is perhaps TRBD1 (5 bases). V was clipped by 7 bases and J by 6 bases, with 19 bases between them. This CDR3 region has 14 residues. Germline-derived CDR1 and CDR2 are SGHKS and YYEKEE (reference sequence). The CDR3 spells CASGLQGRSDGYTF. The DNA for the CDR3 is TGTGCCAGCGGCCTGCAGGGAAGATCGGATGGCTACACCTTC.

J is TRBJ2-7 and V is TRBV11-2, with a tentative D call TRBD2 (5 bases). The V end was cut by 3 bases, the J end by 6 bases, with 18 bases between. This CDR3 spans 15 amino acids. The germline gives CDR1 SGHAT, CDR2 FQNNGV. In nucleotides, the CDR3 is TGTGCCAGCAGCTTTCATAGGGAGAGAGGGCGCGAGCAGTACTTC. Translation: CASSFHRERGREQYF.

The chain is built from TRBV11-3 and TRBJ2-1; the D gene is possibly TRBD2 (5 bases). The V gene lost 5 bases and the J gene lost 2 bases, with 16 bases spanning the gap. Germline V lookup: CDR1 SGHNT, CDR2 YENEEA. The CDR3 is made up of 16 amino acids. CDR3 DNA sequence: TGTGCCAGCAGCCCGCAAACTAGTACCACCTACAATGAGCAGTTCTTC. Its translation: CASSPQTSTTYNEQFF.

This clone has just a few counts. The gene calls are TRBV5-5 and TRBJ1-2, with D possibly being TRBD1 (6 bases). Germline assignment: CDR1 SGHKS and CDR2 YYEKEE (reference sequence). CDR3 length equals 14 residues. Between the trimmed V and J ends, which lost 4 bases and 7 bases, there was a span of 17 bases. CDR3 nucleotides: TGTGCCAGCAGCCTGGGGAGCAGGGGAGGTGGCTACACCTTC. The encoded protein is CASSLGSRGGGYTF.

In DNA form, the CDR3 reads TGTGCCAGCAGTGAATACAGGTTCAATGAGCAGTTCTTC. This codes for CASSEYRFNEQFF. The chain uses TRBV25-1 and TRBJ2-1, with no clear D. The CDR3 sequence is 13 residues long. The germline V gene encodes CDR1 MGHDK and CDR2 SYGVNS. Trimming shortened V by 0 bases and J by 6 bases, and 6 bases separated the two germline ends.

The chain uses TRBV29-1 and TRBJ1-5; D not certain. The CDR3 is 13 amino acids. CDR1 and CDR2 (germline): SQVTM, ANQGSEA. The V gene lost 3 bases and the J gene lost 3 bases, with 9 bases spanning the gap. CDR3 sequence: CSVESGPNQPQHF. The DNA for the CDR3 is TGCAGCGTTGAGTCAGGACCCAATCAGCCCCAGCATTTT.

The chain uses TRBV7-9 and TRBJ2-2; TRBD2 aligns across 9 bases. This CDR3 contains 15 residues. The junction had 1 base not matched to a gene; V was cut back by 5 bases and J by 0 bases. In germline, CDR1 is SEHNR, CDR2 FQNEAQ (reference sequence). CDR3 nucleotides: TGTGCCAGCAGCCCTAGCGGGACGAACACCGGGGAGCTGTTTTTT. Encoded protein: CASSPSGTNTGELFF.

The gene calls are TRBV6-5 and TRBJ1-3, with D perhaps matching TRBD1 (5 bases). Germline lookup yields CDR1 MNHEY and CDR2 SVGAGI. This CDR3 has 12 residues. With 8 bases removed from V and 4 bases from J, the gap between germline ends came to 9 bases. The CDR3 here is CASRDVGNTIYF. The CDR3 nucleotides read TGTGCCAGCCGGGACGTCGGAAACACCATATATTTT.

The V call is TRBV15, the J call TRBJ2-7, with TRBD1 matching 10 bases. After removal of 5 bases from V and 6 bases from J, the junction contained 10 bases not matched to a gene. The CDR3 is 15 residues long. Germline assignment: CDR1 LNHNV and CDR2 YYDKDF (reference sequence). CDR3 nucleotides: TGTGCCACCAGCCCAGGGACAGGGGATTTTGGCGAGCAGTACTTC. It encodes CATSPGTGDFGEQYF.

The genes are TRBV5-6 and TRBJ1-3; D perhaps matches TRBD1 (6 bases). This CDR3 is 14 amino acids long. V was cut by 1 base and J by 4 bases, with 9 bases left in between. The germline gives CDR1 SGHDT, CDR2 YYEEEE. The CDR3 DNA sequence: TGTGCCAGCAGCTTGAGGGGGTCGGGAAACACCATATATTTT. Amino acid sequence: CASSLRGSGNTIYF.

The DNA for the CDR3 is TGTGCTAGTGGTTTTTTTTCGACGGTTTTCTCTGGAAACACCATATATTTT. Encoded protein: CASGFFSTVFSGNTIYF. The V gene is TRBV12-5, the J gene TRBJ1-3; D remains ambiguous. This CDR3 is 17 amino acids long. From germline, CDR1 is LGHNT and CDR2 FRNRAP. V dropped 3 bases and J dropped 0 bases, with 15 bases sitting between them. Supplemented by reference TRBV12-5 and TRBJ1-3, the full variable domain reads DARVTQTPRHKVTEMGQEVTMRCQPILGHNTVFWYRQTMMQGLELLAYFRNRAPLDDSGMPKDRFSAEMPDATLATLKIQPSEPRDSAVYFCASGFFSTVFSGNTIYFGEGSWLTVV.

Written as DNA, the CDR3 is TGCGCCAGCAGCCTCCAACGGCTGGGGGATGAAGCTTTCTTT. Protein product: CASSLQRLGDEAFF. The chain recombines TRBV5-1 with TRBJ1-1; D might be TRBD1 (5 bases). This CDR3 is built from 14 residues. Germline-derived CDR1 and CDR2 are SGHRS and YFSETQ. Trimming stripped 4 bases from V and 7 bases from J, with 17 bases between.

The CDR3 is CASSLSTGGEKLFF. CDR3 DNA: TGTGCCAGCAGCTTATCTACAGGGGGCGAAAAACTGTTTTTT. The chain is built from TRBV11-2 and TRBJ1-4; 9 bases line up with TRBD1. V trimming: 2 bases; J trimming: 8 bases; junction bases outside the gene matches: 3. This CDR3 contains 14 residues. Germline CDR1 SGHAT, CDR2 FQNNGV.

CDR3 sequence (DNA): TGCGCCACAAGCGAGTCCGGGAACTCCTACAATGAGCAGTTCTTC. It is translated as CATSESGNSYNEQFF. The rearrangement joins TRBV5-1 to TRBJ2-1; perhaps TRBD2 as D (5 bases). Trimming left V 9 bases short and J 0 bases short, with 16 bases between. Germline assignment: CDR1 SGHRS and CDR2 YFSETQ. The CDR3 is made up of 15 amino acids.

This sequence joins TRBV3-1 (or the pseudogene TRBV3-2) and TRBJ2-1, with D perhaps matching TRBD1 or TRBD2 (6 bases each). This CDR3 is 15 amino acids long. CDR1 is LGHDT and CDR2 is YNNKEL in the germline V gene (reference sequence). V lost 4 bases and J 6 bases, leaving 16 bases between the germline ends. The CDR3 DNA reads TGTGCCAGCAGCCTTGGATCTAAGGGGGGCAATGAGCAGTTCTTC. Translation: CASSLGSKGGNEQFF.

The J gene is TRBJ2-5, the V gene TRBV29-1, with 9 bases matching TRBD1. CDR1 SQVTM and CDR2 ANQGSEA come from the germline V gene. The CDR3 contains 13 residues. V lost 5 bases, J lost 5 bases, and 6 bases stayed unmatched. CDR3 nucleotide sequence: TGCAGCGTTCCCCGCGGACAGGGGGAGACCCAGTACTTC. Translating gives CSVPRGQGETQYF.

The J gene is TRBJ1-2, the V gene TRBV7-2; the match to TRBD1 covers 9 bases. V was clipped by 5 bases and J by 4 bases; unmatched bases: 14. CDR3 size: 17 residues. CDR1 is SGHTA and CDR2 is FQGNSA in the germline V gene. The CDR3 DNA is TGTGCCAGCAGCGGCCGGGACAGGGTGAATATCGGCTATGGCTACACCTTC. Translating it yields CASSGRDRVNIGYGYTF.

This chain connects TRBV27 to TRBJ2-7, with 9 bases matching TRBD1. The CDR3 runs to 13 residues. Germline CDR1 MNHEY, CDR2 SMNVEV (reference sequence). J was trimmed by 3 bases and V by 6 bases; bases with no gene match: 3. The CDR3 here is CASSPTGGYEQYF. The DNA for the CDR3 is TGTGCCAGCAGCCCGACAGGGGGCTACGAGCAGTACTTC.

V is TRBV6-2 or TRBV6-3 and J is TRBJ1-6, with D possibly being TRBD1 (5 bases). The CDR3 is 15 amino acids. Germline loops: CDR1 MNHEY, CDR2 SVGEGT. V was clipped by 0 bases and J by 9 bases, with 12 bases between them. The CDR3 DNA reads as TGTGCCAGCAGTTACTCCGGGGGTCGAGGTTCACCCCTCCACTTT. This encodes CASSYSGGRGSPLHF.

This sequence joins TRBV18 and TRBJ1-4; 8 positions agree with TRBD1. The CDR3 has 18 residues. Germline lookup yields CDR1 KGHSH and CDR2 LQKENI. V shed 3 bases and J 0 bases; nucleotides not matched to a gene: 9. The CDR3 reads CASSPYRTGYATNEKLFF. In nucleotides, the CDR3 is TGTGCCAGCTCACCCTACCGGACAGGGTATGCAACTAATGAAAAACTGTTTTTT. The whole variable domain, filled in from reference TRBV18 and TRBJ1-4, reads NAGVMQNPRHLVRRRGQEARLRCSPMKGHSHVYWYRQLPEEGLKFMVYLQKENIIDESGMPKERFSAEFPKEGPSILRIQQVVRGDSAAYFCASSPYRTGYATNEKLFFGSGTQLSVL.

The chain combines TRBV11-2 with TRBJ2-5; weak D call: TRBD1 (6 bases). The germline CDR1 and CDR2 sequences are SGHAT and FQNNGV. V was pared by 5 bases and J by 4 bases, with 20 bases between. The CDR3 length is 16 residues. Written as DNA, the CDR3 is TGTGCCAGCAGCGGGCTGCGCAGGGGAGAAGCAGAGACCCAGTACTTC. It encodes CASSGLRRGEAETQYF.

The J gene is TRBJ1-6, the V gene TRBV20-1, with a weak D call TRBD1 (5 bases). Germline lookup yields CDR1 DFQATT and CDR2 SNEGSKA (reference sequence). Trimming removed 3 bases from V and 7 bases from J, with 16 bases in between. The length of the CDR3 is 15 residues. The CDR3 DNA reads as TGCAGTGCTAGTAGATCTGGGACGGCGAATTCACCCCTCCACTTT. It translates to CSASRSGTANSPLHF.

The V gene is TRBV18, the J gene TRBJ2-5, with no clear D. This CDR3 has 12 amino acids. The germline gives CDR1 KGHSH, CDR2 LQKENI. V lost 4 bases and J 5 bases, leaving 8 bases between the germline ends. The CDR3 sequence is CASSRDRETQYF. The CDR3 coding sequence is TGTGCCAGCTCACGGGATCGGGAGACCCAGTACTTC.

The rearrangement links TRBV23-1 to TRBJ2-7, with a tentative D call TRBD2 (6 bases). TRBV23-1 is marked as an open reading frame, function uncertain. V dropped 0 bases and J dropped 6 bases, with 15 bases sitting between them. The CDR3 contains 15 residues. The CDR3 loop is CASSQSGSPWGEQYF. The CDR3 nucleotides read TGCGCCAGCAGTCAATCCGGGAGCCCCTGGGGCGAGCAGTACTTC.

The chain joins TRBV5-6 to TRBJ2-3, with D possibly being TRBD1 (6 bases). The ends were cut back, 4 bases at V and 0 bases at J, with 18 bases in the middle. CDR1 is SGHDT and CDR2 is YYEEEE in the germline V gene. The CDR3 runs 17 residues. The chain's CDR3 is CASSVLQGITSTDTQYF. Here the CDR3 DNA reads TGTGCCAGCAGCGTTTTACAGGGCATAACTAGCACAGATACGCAGTATTTT.

The rearrangement uses TRBV14 and TRBJ2-5; tentatively, D is TRBD1 (6 bases). Deletions cut 3 bases from V and 4 bases from J, with 12 bases between. CDR1 is SGHDN, CDR2 FVKESK, per germline. There are 14 residues in the CDR3. In nucleotides, the CDR3 is TGTGCCAGCAGCCACCAGGGGACCGGAGAGACCCAGTACTTC. This gives the protein CASSHQGTGETQYF.

As DNA, the CDR3 is TGTGCCAGCGCAAGTAGTGGCTACACCTTC. Its translation: CASASSGYTF. The rearrangement uses TRBV28 and TRBJ1-2; D gene unclear. Germline CDR1 and CDR2: MDHEN and SYDVKM. The V and J ends lost 8 bases and 7 bases respectively, with 8 bases between them. This CDR3 has 10 amino acids.

The chain links TRBV19 to TRBJ1-4; TRBD1 agrees at 9 bases. The V and J ends lost 3 bases and 0 bases, in that order; junction bases with no gene match: 8. CDR1 LNHDA and CDR2 SQIVND come from the germline V gene (reference sequence). This CDR3 comprises 18 residues. CDR3 residues: CASSITGQGSTTNEKLFF. Here the CDR3 DNA reads TGTGCCAGTAGTATTACTGGACAGGGGTCCACAACTAATGAAAAACTGTTTTTT.